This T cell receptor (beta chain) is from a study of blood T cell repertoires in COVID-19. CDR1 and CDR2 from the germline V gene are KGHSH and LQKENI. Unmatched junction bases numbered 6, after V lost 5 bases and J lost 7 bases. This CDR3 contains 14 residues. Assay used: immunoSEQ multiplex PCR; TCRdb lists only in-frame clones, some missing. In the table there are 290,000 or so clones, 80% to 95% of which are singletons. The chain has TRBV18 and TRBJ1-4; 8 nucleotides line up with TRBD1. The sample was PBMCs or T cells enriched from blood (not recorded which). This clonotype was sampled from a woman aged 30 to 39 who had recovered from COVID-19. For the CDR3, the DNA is TGTGCCAGCTCAGGTGGACAGGGATCTGAAAAACTGTTTTTT. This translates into CASSGGQGSEKLFF.